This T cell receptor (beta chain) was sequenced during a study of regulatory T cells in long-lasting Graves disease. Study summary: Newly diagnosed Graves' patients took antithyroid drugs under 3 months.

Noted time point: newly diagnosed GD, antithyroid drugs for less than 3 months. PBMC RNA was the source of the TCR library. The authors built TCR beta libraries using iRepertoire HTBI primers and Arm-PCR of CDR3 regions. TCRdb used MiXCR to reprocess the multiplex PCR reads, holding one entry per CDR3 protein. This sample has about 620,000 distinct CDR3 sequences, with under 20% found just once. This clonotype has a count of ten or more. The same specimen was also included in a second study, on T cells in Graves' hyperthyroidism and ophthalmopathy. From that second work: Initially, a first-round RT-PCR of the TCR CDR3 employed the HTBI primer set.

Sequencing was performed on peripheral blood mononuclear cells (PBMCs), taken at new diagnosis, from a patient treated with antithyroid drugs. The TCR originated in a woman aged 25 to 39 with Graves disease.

In nucleotides, the CDR3 is TGTGCCAGCAGTTCCCTCCGGGACAGGAATGAAAAACTGTTTTTT. It specifies CASSSLRDRNEKLFF. The J gene is TRBJ1-4, the V gene TRBV28, with 8 bases that match TRBD1. Germline V CDR1 and CDR2: MDHEN, SYDVKM. The V gene end was trimmed by 4 bases and the J gene end by 5 bases; junction bases not matched to a gene: 6. The CDR3 extends over 15 amino acids.